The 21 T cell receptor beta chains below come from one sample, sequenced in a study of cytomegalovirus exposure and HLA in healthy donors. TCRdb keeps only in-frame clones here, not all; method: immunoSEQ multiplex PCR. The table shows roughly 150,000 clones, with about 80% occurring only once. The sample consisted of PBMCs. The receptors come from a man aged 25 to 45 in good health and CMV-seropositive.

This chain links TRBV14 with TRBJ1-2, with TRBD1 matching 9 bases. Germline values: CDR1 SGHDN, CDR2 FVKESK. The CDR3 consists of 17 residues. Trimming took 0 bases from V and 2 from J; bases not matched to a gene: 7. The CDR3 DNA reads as TGTGCCAGCAGCCAAGAGAAGAGGGGACAGGGAAACTATGGCTACACCTTC. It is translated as CASSQEKRGQGNYGYTF. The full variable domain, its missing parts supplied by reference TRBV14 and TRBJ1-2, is EAGVTQFPSHSVIEKGQTVTLRCDPISGHDNLYWYRRVMGKEIKFLLHFVKESKQDESGMPNNRFLAERTGGTYSTLKVQPAELEDSGVYFCASSQEKRGQGNYGYTFGSGTRLTVV.

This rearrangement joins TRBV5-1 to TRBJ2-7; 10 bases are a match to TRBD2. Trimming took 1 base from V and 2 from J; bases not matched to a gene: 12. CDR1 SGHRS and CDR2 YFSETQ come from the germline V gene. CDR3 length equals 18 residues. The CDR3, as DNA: TGCGCCAGCAGCTTGCCTCTGAAGTCTAGCGGGGGCACCTACGAGCAGTACTTC. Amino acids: CASSLPLKSSGGTYEQYF.

The CDR3 coding sequence is TGTGCCAGCAGTGAACTGGGTCGGGAGGCTAACTATGGCTACACCTTC. The encoded protein is CASSELGREANYGYTF. The chain is built from TRBV6-1 and TRBJ1-2; D unresolved. V dropped 2 bases and J dropped 0 bases, with 13 bases sitting between them. Germline V gene data show CDR1 as MNHNS and CDR2 as SASEGT. The length of the CDR3 is 16 residues.

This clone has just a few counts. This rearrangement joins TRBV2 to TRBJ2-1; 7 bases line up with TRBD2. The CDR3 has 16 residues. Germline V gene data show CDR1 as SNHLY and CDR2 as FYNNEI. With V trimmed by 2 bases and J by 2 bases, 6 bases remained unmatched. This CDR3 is CASSESAGAPYNEQFF. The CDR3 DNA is TGTGCCAGCAGTGAATCGGCGGGAGCCCCCTACAATGAGCAGTTCTTC.

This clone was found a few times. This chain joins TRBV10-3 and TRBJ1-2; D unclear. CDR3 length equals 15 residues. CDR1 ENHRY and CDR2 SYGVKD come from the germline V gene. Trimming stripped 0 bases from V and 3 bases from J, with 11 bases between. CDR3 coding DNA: TGTGCCATCAGTGAGTCGTCGGGTTCGCACTATGGCTACACCTTC. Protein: CAISESSGSHYGYTF.

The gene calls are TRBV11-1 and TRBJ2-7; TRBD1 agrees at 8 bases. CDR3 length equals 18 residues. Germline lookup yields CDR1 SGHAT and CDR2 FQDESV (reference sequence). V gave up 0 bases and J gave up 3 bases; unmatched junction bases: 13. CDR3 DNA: TGTGCCAGCAGCTTAGCGTCTGGACAGGGTGCGACTATCTACGAGCAGTACTTC. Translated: CASSLASGQGATIYEQYF.

The CDR3 region has the DNA TGTGCCACCAGCCCTAGCGAGAGATCTTTCGAGCAGTACTTC. Translation gives CATSPSERSFEQYF. The V call is TRBV15, the J call TRBJ2-7, with D possibly matching TRBD2 (6 bases). Germline loops: CDR1 LNHNV, CDR2 YYDKDF (reference sequence). This CDR3 is 14 amino acids long. The V gene lost 5 bases and the J gene lost 6 bases, with 17 bases spanning the gap.

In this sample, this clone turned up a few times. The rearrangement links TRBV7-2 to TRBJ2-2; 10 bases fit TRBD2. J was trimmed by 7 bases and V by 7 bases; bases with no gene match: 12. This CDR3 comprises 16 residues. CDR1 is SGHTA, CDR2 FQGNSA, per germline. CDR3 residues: CASTSPSGGGLGELFF. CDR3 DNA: TGTGCCAGCACCTCCCCTAGCGGGGGAGGACTCGGGGAGCTGTTTTTT.

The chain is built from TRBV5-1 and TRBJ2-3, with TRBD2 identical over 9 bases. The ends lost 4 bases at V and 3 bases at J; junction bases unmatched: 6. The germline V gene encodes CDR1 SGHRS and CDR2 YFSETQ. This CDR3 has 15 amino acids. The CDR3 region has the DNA TGCGCCAGCAGCGGTAGCGGGAGACGAACAGATACGCAGTATTTT. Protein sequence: CASSGSGRRTDTQYF. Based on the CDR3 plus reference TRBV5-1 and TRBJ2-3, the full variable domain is KAGVTQTPRYLIKTRGQQVTLSCSPISGHRSVSWYQQTPGQGLQFLFEYFSETQRNKGNFPGRFSGRQFSNSRSEMNVSTLELGDSALYLCASSGSGRRTDTQYFGPGTRLTVL.

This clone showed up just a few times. CDR3 region: CASSPWTSGGETQYF. CDR3 sequence (DNA): TGCGCCAGCAGCCCCTGGACTAGCGGGGGAGAGACCCAGTACTTC. The chain carries TRBV5-1 and TRBJ2-5; 13 bases agree with TRBD2. Germline V lookup: CDR1 SGHRS, CDR2 YFSETQ. Germline trimming cut 4 bases from V and 4 bases from J; bases unmatched to any gene: 4. The CDR3 covers 15 residues.

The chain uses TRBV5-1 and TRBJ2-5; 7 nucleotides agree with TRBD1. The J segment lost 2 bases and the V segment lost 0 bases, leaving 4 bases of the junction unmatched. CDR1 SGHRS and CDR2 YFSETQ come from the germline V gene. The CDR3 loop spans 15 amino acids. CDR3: CASSLEGRGQETQYF. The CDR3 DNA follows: TGCGCCAGCAGCTTGGAGGGCAGGGGGCAAGAGACCCAGTACTTC.

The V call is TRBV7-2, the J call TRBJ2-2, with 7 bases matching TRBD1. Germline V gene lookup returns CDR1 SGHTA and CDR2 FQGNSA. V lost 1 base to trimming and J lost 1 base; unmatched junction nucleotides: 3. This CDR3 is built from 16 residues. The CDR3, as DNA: TGTGCCAGCAGCTTAGGACAGGGTAGGAACACCGGGGAGCTGTTTTTT. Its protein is CASSLGQGRNTGELFF.

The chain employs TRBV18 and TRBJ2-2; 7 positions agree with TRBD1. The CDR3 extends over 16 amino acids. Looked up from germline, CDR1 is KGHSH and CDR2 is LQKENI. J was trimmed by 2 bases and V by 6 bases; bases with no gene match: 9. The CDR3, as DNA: TGTGCCAGCTCCTCGGGACAGAGGTCAAACACCGGGGAGCTGTTTTTT. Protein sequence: CASSSGQRSNTGELFF. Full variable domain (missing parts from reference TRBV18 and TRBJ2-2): NAGVMQNPRHLVRRRGQEARLRCSPMKGHSHVYWYRQLPEEGLKFMVYLQKENIIDESGMPKERFSAEFPKEGPSILRIQQVVRGDSAAYFCASSSGQRSNTGELFFGEGSRLTVL.

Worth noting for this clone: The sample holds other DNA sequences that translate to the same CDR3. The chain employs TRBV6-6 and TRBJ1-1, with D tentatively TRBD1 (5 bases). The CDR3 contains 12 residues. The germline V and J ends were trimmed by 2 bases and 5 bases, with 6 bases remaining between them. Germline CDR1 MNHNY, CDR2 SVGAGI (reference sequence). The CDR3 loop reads CASSYGGTEAFF. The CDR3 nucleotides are TGTGCCAGCAGTTACGGGGGGACTGAAGCTTTCTTT.

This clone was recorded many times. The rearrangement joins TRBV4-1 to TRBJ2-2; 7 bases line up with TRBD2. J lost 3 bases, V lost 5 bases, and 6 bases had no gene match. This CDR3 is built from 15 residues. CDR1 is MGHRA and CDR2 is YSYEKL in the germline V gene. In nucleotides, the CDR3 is TGCGCCAGCAGCTACGGTAGCGGGTACACCGGGGAGCTGTTTTTT. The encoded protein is CASSYGSGYTGELFF.

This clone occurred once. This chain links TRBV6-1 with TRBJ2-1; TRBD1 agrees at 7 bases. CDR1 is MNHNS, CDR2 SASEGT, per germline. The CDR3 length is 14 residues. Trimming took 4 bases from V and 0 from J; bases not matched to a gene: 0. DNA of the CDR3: TGTGCCAGCAGTGCAGGGGGCTCCTACAATGAGCAGTTCTTC. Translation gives CASSAGGSYNEQFF.

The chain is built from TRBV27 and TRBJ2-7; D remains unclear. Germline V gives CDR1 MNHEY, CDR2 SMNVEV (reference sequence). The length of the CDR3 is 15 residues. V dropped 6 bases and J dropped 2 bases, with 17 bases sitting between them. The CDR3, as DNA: TGTGCCAGCAGGTACGGAGCGACCCTAACCTACGAGCAGTACTTC. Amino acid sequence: CASRYGATLTYEQYF.

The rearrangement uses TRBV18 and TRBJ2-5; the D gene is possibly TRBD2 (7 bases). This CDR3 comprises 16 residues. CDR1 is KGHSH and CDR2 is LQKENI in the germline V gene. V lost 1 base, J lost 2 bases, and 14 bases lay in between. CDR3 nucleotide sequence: TGTGCCAGCTCACCACGGGGGGGCAGGGGACAAGAGACCCAGTACTTC. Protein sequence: CASSPRGGRGQETQYF.

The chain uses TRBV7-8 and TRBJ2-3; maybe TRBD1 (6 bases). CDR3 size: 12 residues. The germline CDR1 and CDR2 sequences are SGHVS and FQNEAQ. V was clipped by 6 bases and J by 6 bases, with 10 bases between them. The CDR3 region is CASSIQGDTQYF. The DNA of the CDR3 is TGTGCCAGCAGTATCCAGGGGGATACGCAGTATTTT.

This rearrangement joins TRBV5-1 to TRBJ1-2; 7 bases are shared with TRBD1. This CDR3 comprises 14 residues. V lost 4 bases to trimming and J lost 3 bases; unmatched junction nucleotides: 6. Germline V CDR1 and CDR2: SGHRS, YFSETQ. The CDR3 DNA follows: TGCGCCAGCAGCCCGGGACAGACCTACTATGGCTACACCTTC. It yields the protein CASSPGQTYYGYTF.

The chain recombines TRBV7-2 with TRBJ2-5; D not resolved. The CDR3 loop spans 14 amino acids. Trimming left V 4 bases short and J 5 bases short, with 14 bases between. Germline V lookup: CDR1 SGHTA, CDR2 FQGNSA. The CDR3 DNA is TGTGCCAGCAGCTCCATGCTGGGCCTGGAGACCCAGTACTTC. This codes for CASSSMLGLETQYF.